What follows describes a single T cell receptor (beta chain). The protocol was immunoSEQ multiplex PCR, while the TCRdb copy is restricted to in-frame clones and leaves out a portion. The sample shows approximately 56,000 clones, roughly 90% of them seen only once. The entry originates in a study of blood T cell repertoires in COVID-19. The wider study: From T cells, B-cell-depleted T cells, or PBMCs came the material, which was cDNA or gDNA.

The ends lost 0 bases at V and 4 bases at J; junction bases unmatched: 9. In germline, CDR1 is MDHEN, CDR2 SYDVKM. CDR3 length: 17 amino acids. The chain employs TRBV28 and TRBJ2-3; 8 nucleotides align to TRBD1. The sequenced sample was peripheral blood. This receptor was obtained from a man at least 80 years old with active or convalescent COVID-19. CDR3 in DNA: TGTGCCAGCAGTTTATGGAGGCTGGGACAGGTTTCAGATACGCAGTATTTT. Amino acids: CASSLWRLGQVSDTQYF.